These T cell receptor beta chains were read from a single sample in a study of cytomegalovirus exposure and HLA in healthy donors. Using immunoSEQ multiplex PCR, the repertoire was profiled, and TCRdb retains in-frame clones only, with some absent. This sample has 85,000 to 100,000 clones; less than 80% occur once, and the top ten carry roughly 3.9%. The sample consisted of PBMCs. The receptor source for this set is a woman aged 40-49 years in good health and CMV-seropositive. Both conserved end residues are part of each CDR3. A D gene is named only where the DNA matches it firmly. Not every row has a clone size; where given, it reads once, few, many or a size class.

D: TRBD2
size: .
J: TRBJ2-5
length: 15
V: TRBV9
DNA: TGTGCCAGCAGCCCCGGGGGGACTCTCCAAGAGACCCAGTACTTC
CDR3: CASSPGGTLQETQYF

D: .
size: .
J: TRBJ2-3
length: 15
V: TRBV11-2
DNA: TGTGCCAGCAGCTTCCCACCGGGTCGCACAGATACGCAGTATTTT
CDR3: CASSFPPGRTDTQYF

D: .
size: .
J: TRBJ2-7
length: 15
V: TRBV21-1
DNA: TGTGCCAGCAGCAAACACCCGGGGGGACACTACGAGCAGTACTTC
CDR3: CASSKHPGGHYEQYF

D: .
size: .
J: TRBJ2-1
length: 15
V: TRBV11-3
DNA: TGTGCCAGCAGCTTACTAGGAGATTCCTACAATGAGCAGTTCTTC
CDR3: CASSLLGDSYNEQFF

D: TRBD2
size: few
J: TRBJ2-1
length: 13
V: TRBV6-6
DNA: TGTGCCAGCAGCCGGACTAGCGGAGGTGAGCAGTTCTTC
CDR3: CASSRTSGGEQFF

D: .
size: .
J: TRBJ1-1
length: 11
V: TRBV6-5
DNA: TGTGCCAGCCGCGTCGGGTTAGAAGCTTTCTTT
CDR3: CASRVGLEAFF

D: .
size: .
J: TRBJ2-1
length: 17
V: TRBV5-4
DNA: TGTGCCAGCAGCGGGGACGGCGGGGCTAGCTCCTACAATGAGCAGTTCTTC
CDR3: CASSGDGGASSYNEQFF

D: .
size: .
J: TRBJ2-1
length: 14
V: TRBV19
DNA: TGTGCCAGTAGTATAGGAGGGGGGGCAGGTGAGCAGTTCTTC
CDR3: CASSIGGGAGEQFF

D: TRBD1
size: few
J: TRBJ1-2
length: 13
V: TRBV7-3
DNA: TGTGCCAGCAGCCAGGTACAGGGGCGCGGCTACACCTTC
CDR3: CASSQVQGRGYTF

D: TRBD1
size: .
J: TRBJ1-2
length: 14
V: TRBV5-1
DNA: TGCGCCAGCAGCCCCCCGACAGGGCACTATGGCTACACCTTC
CDR3: CASSPPTGHYGYTF

D: TRBD1
size: .
J: TRBJ2-7
length: 11
V: TRBV28
DNA: TGTGCCACCAGGACAGGGTACGAGCAGTACTTC
CDR3: CATRTGYEQYF

D: .
size: .
J: TRBJ2-1
length: 13
V: TRBV7-9
DNA: TGTGCCAGCAGCTTAGGACTTTCTAATGAGCAGTTCTTC
CDR3: CASSLGLSNEQFF

D: .
size: .
J: TRBJ2-7
length: 18
V: TRBV11-2
DNA: TGTGCCAGCAGCTTAGATAGCTCCGGCGGCTACACTCACTACGAGCAGTACTTC
CDR3: CASSLDSSGGYTHYEQYF

D: .
size: .
J: TRBJ2-7
length: 16
V: TRBV5-1
DNA: TGCGCCAGCAGCCATCGAGGAGGGCCCTCAACCTACGAGCAGTACTTC
CDR3: CASSHRGGPSTYEQYF

D: .
size: .
J: TRBJ1-3
length: 16
V: TRBV28
DNA: TGTGCCAGCAGTTTCCGGGGGGAGCTTTCGGGAAACACCATATATTTT
CDR3: CASSFRGELSGNTIYF